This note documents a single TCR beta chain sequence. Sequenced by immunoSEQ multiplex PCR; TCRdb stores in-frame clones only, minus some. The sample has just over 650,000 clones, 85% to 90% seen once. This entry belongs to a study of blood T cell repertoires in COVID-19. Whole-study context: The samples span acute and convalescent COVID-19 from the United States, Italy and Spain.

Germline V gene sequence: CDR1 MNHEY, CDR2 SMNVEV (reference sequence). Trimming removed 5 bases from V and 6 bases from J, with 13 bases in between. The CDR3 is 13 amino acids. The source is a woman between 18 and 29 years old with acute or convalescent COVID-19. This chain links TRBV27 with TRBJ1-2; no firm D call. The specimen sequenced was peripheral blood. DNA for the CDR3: TGTGCCAGCAGTCCCGGAGTGGTCAATGGCTACACCTTC. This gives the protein CASSPGVVNGYTF.